The 13 T cell receptor beta chains below were found in one sample sequenced in a study of OX40 agonist ivuxolimab in advanced cancers. The protocol was immunoSEQ multiplex PCR, while the TCRdb copy is restricted to in-frame clones and leaves out a portion. The table lists 12,000 or so clones, roughly 72% of them singletons. Sequencing used CD4+ or CD8+ T cells sorted from blood, obtained in a trial of the OX40 agonist ivuxolimab. The source of these receptors is an adult with an advanced solid tumor such as melanoma, head and neck, liver or kidney cancer.

This clone was counted a single time. The V call is TRBV5-4, the J call TRBJ1-2, with 9 bases identical to TRBD1. Trimming took 5 bases from V and 3 from J; bases not matched to a gene: 8. This CDR3 comprises 15 residues. The V gene's germline CDR1 is SGHNT and CDR2 YYREEE (reference sequence). As DNA, the CDR3 is TGTGCCAGCAGGAAATACCGGGACAGGGACTATGGCTACACCTTC. Translating gives CASRKYRDRDYGYTF.

The V call is TRBV5-4, the J call TRBJ2-7; possible D gene TRBD1, 6 bases. This CDR3 is 16 amino acids long. V was cut by 4 bases and J by 3 bases, with 20 bases left in between. The germline gives CDR1 SGHNT, CDR2 YYREEE (reference sequence). Here the CDR3 reads CASSQVILDRVYEQYF. CDR3 in DNA: TGTGCCAGCAGCCAAGTGATTTTGGACAGAGTCTACGAGCAGTACTTC.

The genes are TRBV6-4 and TRBJ2-1; D is unclear. CDR1 and CDR2 (germline): MRHNA, SNTAGT. The CDR3 is made up of 12 amino acids. V lost 3 bases, J lost 10 bases, and 10 bases lay in between. Here the CDR3 DNA reads TGTGCCAGCAGTGAGGGGTTGGACGAGCAGTTCTTC. It yields the protein CASSEGLDEQFF.

The rearrangement uses TRBV9 and TRBJ2-3; D possibly corresponds to TRBD1 (6 bases). CDR3 length equals 16 residues. Trimming removed 3 bases at V and 0 bases at J, with 14 bases between. Germline CDR1 SGDLS, CDR2 YYNGEE. This CDR3 reads CASSDEGHTSTDTQYF. CDR3 bases: TGTGCCAGCAGCGATGAGGGACACACTAGCACAGATACGCAGTATTTT.

The J gene is TRBJ2-1, the V gene TRBV28; D is ambiguous. Germline V gives CDR1 MDHEN, CDR2 SYDVKM. Trimming took off 3 bases at V and 7 bases at J, with 13 bases between the two ends. This CDR3 contains 14 residues. The CDR3 DNA is TGTGCCAGCAGTTTTGGCTCAAGTTGGAATGAGCAGTTCTTC. It encodes CASSFGSSWNEQFF. Full variable domain (missing parts from reference TRBV28 and TRBJ2-1): DVKVTQSSRYLVKRTGEKVFLECVQDMDHENMFWYRQDPGLGLRLIYFSYDVKMKEKGDIPEGYSVSREKKERFSLILESASTNQTSMYLCASSFGSSWNEQFFGPGTRLTVL.

Relative to its sample, this clone is medium-sized. V gene TRBV28 combines with J gene TRBJ2-7, with TRBD1 identical over 8 bases. CDR3 length: 15 residues. V trimming: 7 bases; J trimming: 4 bases; junction bases outside the gene matches: 12. Per the germline V gene, CDR1 is MDHEN and CDR2 is SYDVKM. The CDR3 nucleotides read TGTGCCAGCACCATTGGACAGGGAGGCTTATACGAGCAGTACTTC. It translates to CASTIGQGGLYEQYF. Drawing the rest from reference TRBV28 and TRBJ2-7, the complete variable domain is DVKVTQSSRYLVKRTGEKVFLECVQDMDHENMFWYRQDPGLGLRLIYFSYDVKMKEKGDIPEGYSVSREKKERFSLILESASTNQTSMYLCASTIGQGGLYEQYFGPGTRLTVT.

The genes are TRBV5-1 and TRBJ2-5; unclear D gene. This CDR3 comprises 15 residues. Germline V gene data show CDR1 as SGHRS and CDR2 as YFSETQ. The ends were cut back, 0 bases at V and 2 bases at J, with 11 bases in the middle. Here the CDR3 reads CASSLVFGPQETQYF. The CDR3 coding sequence is TGCGCCAGCAGCTTGGTGTTCGGGCCACAAGAGACCCAGTACTTC.

This clone has a single count. The V and J genes are TRBV5-6 and TRBJ2-7; perhaps TRBD1 as D (5 bases). The V end was cut by 2 bases, the J end by 3 bases, with 9 bases between. CDR3 size: 13 residues. Germline CDR1 is SGHDT and CDR2 is YYEEEE. The CDR3 reads CASSLTGLYEQYF. The CDR3 nucleotides are TGTGCCAGCAGCTTAACAGGCCTCTACGAGCAGTACTTC.

This chain links TRBV6-1 with TRBJ2-1; the D is unclear. Trimming cost V 3 bases and J 4 bases, with 10 bases left between them. Germline V gene lookup returns CDR1 MNHNS and CDR2 SASEGT. The CDR3 spans 14 residues. CDR3 coding DNA: TGTGCCAGCAGTGATTATCCCCTTTACAATGAGCAGTTCTTC. Translation gives CASSDYPLYNEQFF.

Only a few counts were recorded for this clone. The V gene is TRBV7-8, the J gene TRBJ2-3, with 9 nucleotides matching TRBD2. The CDR3 totals 16 residues. Losses at the gene ends were 3 bases for V and 2 bases for J; bases not matched to a gene: 6. Germline V gene lookup returns CDR1 SGHVS and CDR2 FQNEAQ. For the CDR3, the DNA is TGTGCCAGCAGCTTCCAGGCTAGCGGGGCCACAGATACGCAGTATTTT. It codes for CASSFQASGATDTQYF.

V usage is TRBV7-9 and J usage is TRBJ2-3; no clear D gene. V dropped 6 bases and J dropped 0 bases, with 13 bases sitting between them. The CDR3 is 15 amino acids. CDR1 SEHNR and CDR2 FQNEAQ come from the germline V gene (reference sequence). CDR3 protein: CASSFLGGSTDTQYF. The CDR3 coding sequence is TGTGCCAGCAGTTTCCTTGGTGGCAGCACAGATACGCAGTATTTT.

The chain carries TRBV6-1 and TRBJ2-7; no firm D call. The CDR3 totals 14 residues. Germline V gene data show CDR1 as MNHNS and CDR2 as SASEGT. Trimming left V 2 bases short and J 4 bases short, with 12 bases between. CDR3 residues: CASSEILLGYEQYF. CDR3 DNA: TGTGCCAGCAGTGAAATCTTGCTTGGGTACGAGCAGTACTTC.

This clone has a handful of counts. The chain recombines TRBV25-1 with TRBJ1-5; tentatively, D is TRBD1 (5 bases). The CDR3 is 15 amino acids. The ends were cut back, 2 bases at V and 2 bases at J, with 10 bases in the middle. CDR1 is MGHDK, CDR2 SYGVNS, per germline. CDR3 amino acids: CASSEGGEGNQPQHF. For the CDR3, the DNA is TGTGCCAGCAGTGAAGGAGGGGAAGGCAATCAGCCCCAGCATTTT.